The clone carrying this TCR beta chain was found many times. Its target is not known. This sample was taken from a study of T cell repertoires in cytomegalovirus infection. Study-level information: Recently identified HLA-C-restricted CMV epitopes and well-studied HLA-B-restricted CMV epitopes were used by the study.

TCRdb independently ran MiXCR on the reads; one entry per CDR3 protein. The sample holds a few hundred thousand distinct CDR3 sequences; roughly a third are singletons and the top ten take around a sixth. The germline CDR1 and CDR2 sequences are MNHEY and SVGEGT. This CDR3 has 16 amino acids. J lost 2 bases, V lost 6 bases, and 6 bases had no gene match. Material: cultured PBMCs, obtained from culture after CMV antigen stimulation. The chain carries TRBV6-2 or TRBV6-3 and TRBJ2-1; 11 bases align to TRBD2. The clonotype originates from a human donor in good health (CMV status not recorded). Some clones in this sample may be carry-over from other donors' samples. CDR3 region: CASSPGLAVTYNEQFF. In DNA form, the CDR3 reads TGTGCCAGCAGCCCGGGACTAGCGGTAACCTACAATGAGCAGTTCTTC.